The 25 T cell receptor beta chains below come from one sample, sequenced in a study of blood T cell repertoires in COVID-19. Repertoires were generated with immunoSEQ multiplex PCR, while TCRdb's copy carries only in-frame clones and drops some. The data contain some 150,000 clones, 80% of them seen just once; the ten biggest clones take up less than 5.5%. Material: peripheral blood. The origin of the receptors is a woman between 45 and 60 years old with acute or convalescent COVID-19.

This chain joins TRBV14 and TRBJ2-7; D might be TRBD1 (6 bases). The CDR3 length is 13 residues. Between the trimmed V and J ends, which lost 5 bases and 6 bases, there was a span of 14 bases. Germline lookup yields CDR1 SGHDN and CDR2 FVKESK. The CDR3 protein is CASSLQGVSEQYF. Here the CDR3 DNA reads TGTGCCAGCAGCTTACAGGGAGTAAGCGAGCAGTACTTC.

This chain connects TRBV5-1 to TRBJ1-1; 8 nucleotides match TRBD1. After removal of 4 bases from V and 1 base from J, the junction contained 6 bases not matched to a gene. Per germline, CDR1 SGHRS and CDR2 YFSETQ. The CDR3 runs to 15 residues. CDR3 loop: CASSDSRGPNTEAFF. The CDR3 region has the DNA TGCGCCAGCAGCGACTCCAGGGGGCCGAACACTGAAGCTTTCTTT.

The J gene is TRBJ1-4, the V gene TRBV7-2, with 7 bases that match TRBD1. The CDR3 contains 13 residues. Germline values: CDR1 SGHTA, CDR2 FQGNSA. V dropped 7 bases and J dropped 6; count of bases not matched to a gene: 5. CDR3 region: CASTRTGDEKLFF. The DNA of the CDR3 is TGTGCCAGCACGAGGACAGGAGATGAAAAACTGTTTTTT.

The rearrangement links TRBV30 to TRBJ2-7; 10 bases are shared with TRBD1. Germline CDR1 GTSNPN, CDR2 SVGIG (reference sequence). The CDR3 consists of 15 residues. V lost 0 bases and J lost 3; bases outside the gene matches: 5. The chain's CDR3 is CAWSVRDRGIYEQYF. The CDR3 coding sequence is TGTGCCTGGAGTGTACGGGACAGGGGAATCTACGAGCAGTACTTC.

The chain joins TRBV10-3 to TRBJ1-2; TRBD1 agrees at 9 bases. V shed 3 bases, J shed 8 bases, and the junction held 7 bases outside the gene matches. CDR1 ENHRY and CDR2 SYGVKD come from the germline V gene. There are 14 residues in the CDR3. CDR3 DNA sequence: TGTGCCATCAGTGATTCGGGACAGGGTCTCGGCTACACCTTC. Translated: CAISDSGQGLGYTF.

The chain carries TRBV7-8 and TRBJ1-5; D is uncertain. Trimming removed 1 base at V and 1 base at J, with 17 bases between. Looked up from germline, CDR1 is SGHVS and CDR2 is FQNEAQ. CDR3 size: 18 residues. CDR3 in amino acids: CASSLDRLQSWSNQPQHF. CDR3 coding DNA: TGTGCCAGCAGCTTAGATAGGTTACAGTCTTGGAGCAATCAGCCCCAGCATTTT.

Here the CDR3 DNA reads TGCGCCAGCAGCTTGGAACAGGGAAACGAGCAGTACTTC. The encoded protein is CASSLEQGNEQYF. J is TRBJ2-7 and V is TRBV5-1; D is perhaps TRBD1 (6 bases). The germline CDR1 and CDR2 sequences are SGHRS and YFSETQ. The V and J ends lost 0 bases and 5 bases respectively, with 9 bases between them. The CDR3 totals 13 residues. The entire variable domain, with the rest obtained from reference TRBV5-1 and TRBJ2-7, is as follows: KAGVTQTPRYLIKTRGQQVTLSCSPISGHRSVSWYQQTPGQGLQFLFEYFSETQRNKGNFPGRFSGRQFSNSRSEMNVSTLELGDSALYLCASSLEQGNEQYFGPGTRLTVT.

The sample holds a few counts of this clone. This sequence joins TRBV27 and TRBJ1-1; maybe TRBD1 (6 bases). This CDR3 is built from 11 residues. Germline assignment: CDR1 MNHEY and CDR2 SMNVEV (reference sequence). Trimming removed 6 bases from V and 4 bases from J, with 6 bases in between. The CDR3 is CASRGGTEAFF. The CDR3 coding sequence is TGTGCCAGCAGAGGGGGCACTGAAGCTTTCTTT.

J is TRBJ2-5 and V is TRBV11-3; TRBD2 agrees at 8 bases. Germline assignment: CDR1 SGHNT and CDR2 YENEEA. This CDR3 has 15 amino acids. After removal of 3 bases from V and 0 bases from J, the junction contained 3 bases not matched to a gene. DNA for the CDR3: TGTGCCAGCAGCTTGGGCGGGGGGAACCAAGAGACCCAGTACTTC. Translating gives CASSLGGGNQETQYF.

CDR3 in amino acids: CASSLSPPVLGPGELFF. Written as DNA, the CDR3 is TGTGCCAGCAGTTTATCCCCGCCGGTTTTAGGGCCCGGGGAGCTGTTTTTT. The V and J genes are TRBV27 and TRBJ1-3, with D unclear. The DNA end favors TRBJ2-2, so the J call may be wrong. CDR1 is MNHEY, CDR2 SMNVEV, per germline (reference sequence). The CDR3 totals 17 residues.

A remark on this clone: The junction and the germline gene differ at one end; a read error may be behind it. V is TRBV7-2 and J is TRBJ2-7; 9 bases map to TRBD1. In germline, CDR1 is SGHTA, CDR2 FQGNSA. The CDR3 runs 14 residues. The CDR3 sequence is CASSLGARQGGIGF. The CDR3 DNA sequence: TGTGCCAGCAGCTTAGGGGCACGACAGGGGGGGATAGGGTTC.

The chain joins TRBV4-2 to TRBJ2-7, with a possible D match to TRBD1 (5 bases). V gave up 3 bases and J gave up 2 bases, with 14 bases separating them. The CDR3 is made up of 15 amino acids. Per the germline V gene, CDR1 is LGHNA and CDR2 is YNFKEQ. The CDR3, as DNA: TGTGCCAGCAGCCAGAGTGCAGGGATTGCCTACGAGCAGTACTTC. Translation gives CASSQSAGIAYEQYF.

The chain couples TRBV19 to TRBJ1-6, with D maybe TRBD1 (6 bases). Trimming pared 9 bases from V and 9 bases from J, leaving 18 bases between. The CDR3 has 14 amino acids. Per the germline V gene, CDR1 is LNHDA and CDR2 is SQIVND (reference sequence). CDR3 coding DNA: TGTGCCAGACGGGACAACGAGCGTGGTTCACCCCTCCACTTT. Residues: CARRDNERGSPLHF. Looking up the rest from reference TRBV19 and TRBJ1-6 gives the full variable domain: DGGITQSPKYLFRKEGQNVTLSCEQNLNHDAMYWYRQDPGQGLRLIYYSQIVNDFQKGDIAEGYSVSREKKESFPLTVTSAQKNPTAFYLCARRDNERGSPLHFGNGTRLTVT.

The chain has TRBV2 and TRBJ2-5; D is perhaps TRBD1 (6 bases). V lost 7 bases and J 2 bases, leaving 14 bases between the germline ends. From germline, CDR1 is SNHLY and CDR2 FYNNEI. This CDR3 has 14 amino acids. The CDR3 loop is CASKGESAQETQYF. In DNA form, the CDR3 reads TGTGCCAGCAAGGGGGAGAGTGCTCAAGAGACCCAGTACTTC.

The chain couples TRBV6-6 to TRBJ2-3; 13 nucleotides agree with TRBD2. This CDR3 has 16 amino acids. The V gene end was trimmed by 5 bases and the J gene end by 2 bases; junction bases not matched to a gene: 4. Germline values: CDR1 MNHNY, CDR2 SVGAGI (reference sequence). This CDR3 reads CASSGLAGELTDTQYF. DNA of the CDR3: TGTGCCAGCAGTGGACTAGCGGGGGAACTCACAGATACGCAGTATTTT.

The chain employs TRBV6-5 and TRBJ1-1, with a weak D call TRBD1 (6 bases). Looked up from germline, CDR1 is MNHEY and CDR2 is SVGAGI. V was trimmed by 8 bases and J by 3 bases, leaving 13 bases between them. The CDR3 covers 13 residues. CDR3 nucleotide sequence: TGTGCCAGCCGACAGGTGACCCACACTGAAGCTTTCTTT. Translated: CASRQVTHTEAFF.

The table lists this clone with a count of one. This chain joins TRBV3-1 (or the pseudogene TRBV3-2) and TRBJ1-1; TRBD1 matches 9 bases. The CDR3 length is 17 residues. J gave up 4 bases and V 2 bases, and 11 bases lay outside the gene matches. Germline CDR1 LGHDT, CDR2 YNNKEL (reference sequence). The CDR3 region is CASSQFRDREYGTEAFF. For the CDR3, the DNA is TGTGCCAGCAGCCAATTCCGGGACAGGGAGTATGGCACTGAAGCTTTCTTT.

The chain is built from TRBV7-8 and TRBJ1-5; D may be TRBD1 (6 bases). This CDR3 is built from 16 residues. V dropped 1 base and J dropped 0 bases, with 10 bases sitting between them. In germline, CDR1 is SGHVS, CDR2 FQNEAQ. CDR3 sequence (DNA): TGTGCCAGCAGCTTAGTCAGGGGTTTTAGCAATCAGCCCCAGCATTTT. This translates into CASSLVRGFSNQPQHF.

This chain connects TRBV19 to TRBJ1-2; D is uncertain. CDR1 is LNHDA, CDR2 SQIVND, per germline (reference sequence). CDR3 length equals 14 residues. The V gene lost 5 bases and the J gene lost 3 bases, with 13 bases spanning the gap. CDR3 sequence reads: CASSADGGYYGYTF. CDR3 in DNA: TGTGCCAGTAGTGCCGACGGCGGGTACTATGGCTACACCTTC.

The chain employs TRBV7-3 and TRBJ1-1; no reliable D call. The CDR3 contains 13 residues. The ends were cut back, 3 bases at V and 2 bases at J, with 7 bases in the middle. Germline-derived CDR1 and CDR2 are SGHTA and FQGTGA. The CDR3 sequence is CASSFNPNTEAFF. The CDR3 DNA reads as TGTGCCAGCAGCTTTAATCCCAACACTGAAGCTTTCTTT. The full variable domain, completed using reference TRBV7-3 and TRBJ1-1, is GAGVSQTPSNKVTEKGKYVELRCDPISGHTALYWYRQSLGQGPEFLIYFQGTGAADDSGLPNDRFFAVRPEGSVSTLKIQRTERGDSAVYLCASSFNPNTEAFFGQGTRLTVV.

There are many counts of this clone. The chain couples TRBV24-1 to TRBJ2-1; tentatively, D is TRBD2 (6 bases). Germline-derived CDR1 and CDR2 are KGHDR and SFDVKD. V dropped 6 bases and J dropped 0 bases, with 11 bases sitting between them. The CDR3 is made up of 15 amino acids. The CDR3 loop is CATSPPGSSYNEQFF. As DNA, the CDR3 is TGTGCCACCAGTCCCCCCGGGAGCTCCTACAATGAGCAGTTCTTC.

V is TRBV29-1 and J is TRBJ1-3; D is perhaps TRBD1 (5 bases). CDR1 is SQVTM, CDR2 ANQGSEA, per germline. The V end lost 5 bases, the J end lost 0 bases, and 17 bases lay between the germline ends. The CDR3 spans 16 residues. This CDR3 is CSVTQGLGFSGNTIYF. The CDR3 bases are TGCAGCGTTACCCAGGGATTGGGGTTCTCTGGAAACACCATATATTTT. The whole variable domain, filled in from reference TRBV29-1 and TRBJ1-3, reads SAVISQKPSRDICQRGTSLTIQCQVDSQVTMMFWYRQQPGQSLTLIATANQGSEATYESGFVIDKFPISRPNLTFSTLTVSNMSPEDSSIYLCSVTQGLGFSGNTIYFGEGSWLTVV.

This rearrangement joins TRBV3-1 (or the pseudogene TRBV3-2) to TRBJ2-1, with TRBD2 matching over 14 bases. From germline, CDR1 is LGHDT and CDR2 YNNKEL (reference sequence). V was pared by 3 bases and J by 7 bases, with 8 bases of the junction left unmatched. This CDR3 spans 17 amino acids. The CDR3 spells CASSQDSGTSGGNEQFF. The CDR3 coding sequence is TGTGCCAGCAGCCAGGACTCCGGGACTAGCGGGGGAAATGAGCAGTTCTTC.

On this clone: At the DNA level, this CDR3 is encoded by other sequences in the same sample as well. The V gene is TRBV12-3 or TRBV12-4, the J gene TRBJ1-4; no reliable D call. Between the trimmed V and J ends, which lost 6 bases and 5 bases, there was a span of 4 bases. The CDR3 is 11 amino acids. CDR3 loop: CASSLNEKLFF. For the CDR3, the DNA is TGTGCCAGCAGCCTCAATGAAAAACTGTTTTTT.

V gene TRBV28 combines with J gene TRBJ2-1; no clear D. V was pared by 6 bases and J by 6 bases, with 12 bases between. Germline lookup yields CDR1 MDHEN and CDR2 SYDVKM. The CDR3 totals 13 residues. The CDR3 DNA reads as TGTGCCAGCAGCACCGGGTGGGTCAATGAGCAGTTCTTC. The encoded protein is CASSTGWVNEQFF.